Presented here are 27 T cell receptor beta chains from one specimen sequenced in a study of cytomegalovirus exposure and HLA in healthy donors. The PCR employed 60 Vbeta primers together with 13 Jbeta primers. Sequencing used immunoSEQ multiplex PCR; TCRdb keeps in-frame clones, though not all of them. Of under 50,000 clones in the sample, about 85% were seen once. Material: PBMCs. Receptors originate from a woman aged 40-49 years in good health and CMV-seropositive.

The chain employs TRBV19 and TRBJ2-1; 10 bases fit TRBD1. With 6 bases clipped from V and 2 bases from J, the junction kept 7 bases outside the gene matches. This CDR3 has 16 amino acids. Germline V CDR1 and CDR2: LNHDA, SQIVND (reference sequence). The CDR3 loop reads CASRTGGYPAYNEQFF. The CDR3 DNA reads TGTGCCAGTAGGACAGGGGGCTACCCTGCCTACAATGAGCAGTTCTTC.

Concerning this clone: A junction boundary mismatches the germline segment, possibly from a read error. The sample contains more than one DNA sequence encoding this CDR3. The chain combines TRBV29-1 with TRBJ1-6; 7 bases are a match to TRBD1. From germline, CDR1 is SQVTM and CDR2 ANQGSEA. There are 14 residues in the CDR3. The CDR3 spells CSVHDRDHNSPLHF. CDR3 coding DNA: TGCAGCGTCCATGACAGGGACCATAATTCACCTCTCCACTTT.

The rearrangement uses TRBV5-8 and TRBJ1-2; 8 nucleotides agree with TRBD1. This CDR3 is built from 13 residues. The germline gives CDR1 SGHTS, CDR2 YDEGEE. J gave up 8 bases and V 4 bases, and 7 bases lay outside the gene matches. The CDR3 DNA sequence: TGTGCCAGCAGCCGGACAGGGTCGTACGGCTACACCTTC. Translating gives CASSRTGSYGYTF.

The V and J genes are TRBV6-5 and TRBJ1-4; no definite D call. Between the trimmed V and J ends, which lost 2 bases and 8 bases, there was a span of 18 bases. The V gene's germline CDR1 is MNHEY and CDR2 SVGAGI. CDR3 length equals 16 residues. The chain's CDR3 is CASSYGVEGRLEKLFF. DNA of the CDR3: TGTGCCAGCAGTTACGGCGTAGAGGGCAGGCTCGAAAAACTGTTTTTT.

The chain uses TRBV2 and TRBJ2-2; D is uncertain. This CDR3 comprises 11 residues. The V end was cut by 7 bases, the J end by 7 bases, with 7 bases between. In germline, CDR1 is SNHLY, CDR2 FYNNEI. In DNA, the CDR3 is TGTGCCAGCAAGAGTATCGGGGAGCTGTTTTTT. As protein: CASKSIGELFF.

The chain uses TRBV28 and TRBJ2-3; 15 nucleotides line up with TRBD2. Germline assignment: CDR1 MDHEN and CDR2 SYDVKM. The V and J ends lost 4 bases and 1 base, in that order; junction bases with no gene match: 9. CDR3 length: 19 residues. The CDR3 reads CASSSPGTSGRFGTDTQYF. CDR3 nucleotide sequence: TGTGCCAGCAGTTCCCCCGGGACTAGCGGGAGGTTCGGCACAGATACGCAGTATTTT.

The rearrangement links TRBV2 to TRBJ1-1; TRBD1 is a possible D gene (5 bases). Between the trimmed V and J ends, which lost 7 bases and 2 bases, there was a span of 11 bases. The CDR3 totals 13 residues. Germline V lookup: CDR1 SNHLY, CDR2 FYNNEI. The CDR3, as DNA: TGTGCCAGCAACGGGGGGGGAAACACTGAAGCTTTCTTT. Translation: CASNGGGNTEAFF.

V usage is TRBV10-2 and J usage is TRBJ2-1; 7 nucleotides agree with TRBD2. Looked up from germline, CDR1 is WSHSY and CDR2 is SAAADI. The ends lost 4 bases at V and 1 base at J; junction bases unmatched: 16. The CDR3 spans 19 residues. This CDR3 reads CASSGRPSGALGSYNEQFF. CDR3 nucleotide sequence: TGCGCCAGCAGTGGACGTCCCAGCGGGGCCTTGGGGTCCTACAATGAGCAGTTCTTC.

Turning to this clone: One end of the junction is discordant with germline, which a read error may explain. V gene TRBV7-9 combines with J gene TRBJ1-2; 7 bases align to TRBD1. This CDR3 region has 12 residues. Germline CDR1 is SEHNR and CDR2 is FQNEAQ (reference sequence). CDR3 DNA sequence: TGTGCCAGCAGCTTTCCAGACAGGGTTTTTGACTTC. Its protein is CASSFPDRVFDF.

The genes are TRBV15 and TRBJ2-7; 10 bases align to TRBD1. CDR3 length: 14 residues. The V gene end was trimmed by 5 bases and the J gene end by 4 bases; junction bases not matched to a gene: 5. Germline V CDR1 and CDR2: LNHNV, YYDKDF (reference sequence). The CDR3 DNA sequence: TGTGCCACCAGCCGGGACAGGGGTTTGTACGAGCAGTACTTC. This gives the protein CATSRDRGLYEQYF.

The chain uses TRBV6-5 and TRBJ2-2; D is ambiguous. CDR1 is MNHEY and CDR2 is SVGAGI in the germline V gene. V was shortened by 5 bases and J by 4 bases, with 8 bases between the two germline ends. The CDR3 loop spans 13 amino acids. The CDR3 is CASSEFSTGELFF. In DNA form, the CDR3 reads TGTGCCAGCAGTGAATTTAGCACCGGGGAGCTGTTTTTT.

The genes are TRBV7-2 and TRBJ1-5; tentative D call: TRBD1 (5 bases). V was shortened by 1 base and J by 3 bases, with 16 bases between the two germline ends. The CDR3 is 17 amino acids. Germline V CDR1 and CDR2: SGHTA, FQGNSA. Written as DNA, the CDR3 is TGTGCCAGCAGCTTAGTGGGGGGAGGGAGTCTCAATCAGCCCCAGCATTTT. Amino acid sequence: CASSLVGGGSLNQPQHF.

The chain has TRBV7-9 and TRBJ1-3; maybe TRBD1 (6 bases). Germline V gene sequence: CDR1 SEHNR, CDR2 FQNEAQ (reference sequence). The length of the CDR3 is 15 residues. V was cut by 4 bases and J by 3 bases, with 13 bases left in between. CDR3 loop: CASSSTGRDGNTIYF. CDR3 coding DNA: TGTGCCAGCAGCTCTACAGGGCGAGATGGAAACACCATATATTTT.

This chain uses TRBV2 with TRBJ1-1; D gene ambiguous. Germline CDR1 and CDR2: SNHLY and FYNNEI. CDR3 length equals 15 residues. The ends were cut back, 2 bases at V and 2 bases at J, with 12 bases in the middle. In DNA, the CDR3 is TGTGCCAGCAGTGAACAGGAAGCATCTAACACTGAAGCTTTCTTT. It translates to CASSEQEASNTEAFF.

J is TRBJ2-7 and V is TRBV10-2; TRBD2 aligns across 7 bases. There are 15 residues in the CDR3. In germline, CDR1 is WSHSY, CDR2 SAAADI. With V trimmed by 0 bases and J by 6 bases, 8 bases remained unmatched. This CDR3 is CASSESGTTSREQYF. The CDR3 region has the DNA TGCGCCAGCAGTGAGTCTGGGACTACCTCCCGCGAGCAGTACTTC.

This clone was found once. The chain uses TRBV19 and TRBJ2-1; D remains unclear. CDR3 length: 11 amino acids. V was shortened by 1 base and J by 7 bases, with 2 bases between the two germline ends. Germline CDR1 and CDR2: LNHDA and SQIVND (reference sequence). The CDR3 sequence is CASSIANEQFF. CDR3 DNA sequence: TGTGCCAGTAGTATAGCTAATGAGCAGTTCTTC.

This sequence joins TRBV7-2 and TRBJ2-2; a possible D gene is TRBD2 (5 bases). CDR1 is SGHTA, CDR2 FQGNSA, per germline. With 5 bases removed from V and 8 bases from J, the gap between germline ends came to 9 bases. This CDR3 comprises 12 residues. In DNA, the CDR3 is TGTGCCAGCAGCCCCCCGGGAGGGGAGCTGTTTTTT. It is translated as CASSPPGGELFF.

The chain uses TRBV5-4 and TRBJ2-3; 11 bases agree with TRBD2. This CDR3 has 18 residues. V dropped 4 bases and J dropped 4; count of bases not matched to a gene: 14. In germline, CDR1 is SGHNT, CDR2 YYREEE (reference sequence). The CDR3 DNA sequence: TGTGCCAGCAGCCCCCCTAGCGGGAGGTTTGGGGGGTCAGATACGCAGTATTTT. Translating gives CASSPPSGRFGGSDTQYF.

The rearrangement joins TRBV28 to TRBJ1-1; perhaps TRBD1 as D (5 bases). The CDR3 totals 15 residues. Deletions cut 4 bases from V and 1 base from J, with 13 bases between. Germline-derived CDR1 and CDR2 are MDHEN and SYDVKM. In DNA, the CDR3 is TGTGCCAGCAGTTCGGACACATACCAGAACACTGAAGCTTTCTTT. It yields the protein CASSSDTYQNTEAFF.

The chain recombines TRBV6-1 with TRBJ2-7; D gene unclear. The V end lost 8 bases, the J end lost 4 bases, and 21 bases lay between the germline ends. CDR3 length equals 15 residues. Per germline, CDR1 MNHNS and CDR2 SASEGT. CDR3 amino acids: CASSKNLESSYEQYF. The CDR3 coding sequence is TGTGCCAGCTCGAAAAACCTGGAGAGTTCGTACGAGCAGTACTTC.

This chain connects TRBV7-2 to TRBJ1-5, with D unresolved. Germline V gene sequence: CDR1 SGHTA, CDR2 FQGNSA. There are 18 residues in the CDR3. The V gene lost 7 bases and the J gene lost 0 bases, with 22 bases spanning the gap. CDR3: CASTSSIISDYSNQPQHF. CDR3 DNA sequence: TGTGCCAGCACCTCCTCCATTATCAGCGACTATAGCAATCAGCCCCAGCATTTT.

This rearrangement joins TRBV2 to TRBJ1-2; 8 nucleotides line up with TRBD1. The V gene end was trimmed by 5 bases and the J gene end by 7 bases; junction bases not matched to a gene: 12. The CDR3 totals 15 residues. CDR1 is SNHLY and CDR2 is FYNNEI in the germline V gene. The CDR3 DNA reads as TGTGCCAGCAGTATAGACAGGGGCTCCGCTCGTGGCTACACCTTC. Amino acids: CASSIDRGSARGYTF.

V usage is TRBV6-1 and J usage is TRBJ2-5; maybe TRBD2 (5 bases). This CDR3 has 14 amino acids. Germline loops: CDR1 MNHNS, CDR2 SASEGT. Trimming removed 2 bases from V and 1 base from J, with 8 bases in between. The CDR3 sequence is CASSEPGVQETQYF. The CDR3 DNA reads TGTGCCAGCAGTGAACCCGGGGTCCAAGAGACCCAGTACTTC.

The V and J genes are TRBV28 and TRBJ2-1, with D maybe TRBD2 (7 bases). Between the trimmed V and J ends, which lost 6 bases and 4 bases, there was a span of 22 bases. This CDR3 region has 17 residues. Germline V CDR1 and CDR2: MDHEN, SYDVKM. The CDR3 reads CASRAPQGAGHYNEQFF. In DNA form, the CDR3 reads TGTGCCAGCAGAGCTCCCCAGGGAGCGGGACATTACAATGAGCAGTTCTTC.

The gene calls are TRBV5-1 and TRBJ2-1; D may be TRBD1 (5 bases). V lost 4 bases and J lost 7, with 12 bases in between. This CDR3 region has 13 residues. Germline CDR1 and CDR2: SGHRS and YFSETQ. As DNA, the CDR3 is TGCGCCAGCAGCATTGGACACTCGAATGAGCAGTTCTTC. Its protein product is CASSIGHSNEQFF.

J is TRBJ1-2 and V is TRBV15; D may be TRBD1 (5 bases). Germline CDR1 reads LNHNV; CDR2 reads YYDKDF (reference sequence). V was shortened by 8 bases and J by 0 bases, with 16 bases between the two germline ends. There are 15 residues in the CDR3. CDR3 protein: CATGTRFSANYGYTF. In DNA, the CDR3 is TGTGCCACCGGGACTAGGTTTTCAGCTAACTATGGCTACACCTTC.

The chain combines TRBV5-6 with TRBJ2-2; 10 bases fit TRBD1. With V trimmed by 4 bases and J by 1 base, 13 bases remained unmatched. Germline CDR1 and CDR2: SGHDT and YYEEEE. The CDR3 length is 19 residues. The CDR3 region has the DNA TGTGCCAGCAGCGCCGGGACAGGGGCCAGACTCGAGAACACCGGGGAGCTGTTTTTT. It encodes CASSAGTGARLENTGELFF.